Below, 7 T cell receptor beta chains from the same sample are listed, as sequenced in a study of blood T cells in healthy people across ages. Together with a sample-barcoded 5' primer, a J-beta primer mix was included in a second PCR lasting about 7 to 12 cycles. From the 5' RACE reads, TCRdb called clonotypes with MiXCR, one entry per CDR3 protein. The sample shows hundreds of thousands of distinct CDR3 sequences, around 50% of them seen only once. Sample: blood. The receptors stem from a woman older than 75 in good health.

This sequence joins TRBV6-2 or TRBV6-3 and TRBJ2-4; 8 nucleotides match TRBD1. The end of the DNA is better explained by TRBJ2-7, so the J call may be wrong. This CDR3 contains 15 residues. CDR1 and CDR2 (germline): MNHEY, SVGEGT. The CDR3 bases are TGTGCCAGCAGTTACCGGACAGGGAGTACCTACGAGCAGTACTTC. This gives the protein CASSYRTGSTYEQYF.

This clonotype was detected ten times or more. This sequence joins TRBV20-1 and TRBJ2-1; possibly TRBD2 for D (6 bases). The CDR3 length is 14 residues. The V gene lost 1 base and the J gene lost 8 bases, with 15 bases spanning the gap. The germline V gene encodes CDR1 DFQATT and CDR2 SNEGSKA (reference sequence). The DNA of the CDR3 is TGCAGTGCTAGAGCGGCGGGGTCCATCTATGAGCAGTTCTTC. This sequence encodes CSARAAGSIYEQFF.

This rearrangement joins TRBV19 to TRBJ1-5, with 8 bases aligning to TRBD1. Germline values: CDR1 LNHDA, CDR2 SQIVND (reference sequence). This CDR3 is 16 amino acids long. Trimming took 6 bases from V and 2 from J; bases not matched to a gene: 9. DNA of the CDR3: TGTGCCAGTAGACTTCGACAGGGGTTCGGCAATCAGCCCCAGCATTTT. Protein product: CASRLRQGFGNQPQHF.

In nucleotides, the CDR3 is TGTGCCAGCAGCCGAGGGGGGGCGGTGCAGTACTTC. Residues: CASSRGGAVQYF. The rearrangement joins TRBV28 to TRBJ2-5; D might be TRBD2 (7 bases). The germline V and J ends were trimmed by 6 bases and 11 bases, with 16 bases remaining between them. The CDR3 runs 12 residues. Germline CDR1 reads MDHEN; CDR2 reads SYDVKM.

This clonotype was counted many times. In nucleotides, the CDR3 is TGCAGTGCTAGAGATGGAGTCGGTACATTCCCGGGAGAGCAGTTCTTC. Translating it yields CSARDGVGTFPGEQFF. This rearrangement joins TRBV20-1 to TRBJ2-1; tentative D call: TRBD2 (5 bases). V lost 0 bases and J 10 bases, leaving 22 bases between the germline ends. This CDR3 comprises 16 residues. Germline V gene data show CDR1 as DFQATT and CDR2 as SNEGSKA (reference sequence).

This rearrangement joins TRBV5-1 to TRBJ2-5; 7 bases align to TRBD1. The V segment lost 4 bases and the J segment 1 base; nucleotides outside the gene matches: 10. The CDR3 totals 16 residues. The germline V gene encodes CDR1 SGHRS and CDR2 YFSETQ. CDR3 bases: TGCGCCAGCAGCCAAACAGGGGTTAAGGGCCAAGAGACCCAGTACTTC. Protein: CASSQTGVKGQETQYF.

V and J are TRBV28 and TRBJ2-4, with 7 bases identical to TRBD1. CDR3 length equals 13 residues. V dropped 9 bases and J dropped 9; count of bases not matched to a gene: 11. Germline CDR1 reads MDHEN; CDR2 reads SYDVKM. CDR3 coding DNA: TGTGCCAGTAGGGACAGAGGAACAATCATTCAGTACTTC. This encodes CASRDRGTIIQYF. The full variable domain, with the rest looked up from reference TRBV28 and TRBJ2-4, is DVKVTQSSRYLVKRTGEKVFLECVQDMDHENMFWYRQDPGLGLRLIYFSYDVKMKEKGDIPEGYSVSREKKERFSLILESASTNQTSMYLCASRDRGTIIQYFGAGTRLSVL.